The 10 T cell receptor beta chains reported below all come from one sample, sequenced in a study of early T cells in non-severe SARS-CoV-2 infection. TCRdb reprocessed the 5' RACE reads with MiXCR, giving one entry per CDR3 protein. This table has 95,000 to 110,000 distinct CDR3 sequences, roughly 10% appearing once. Sequenced material: whole blood. These receptors were obtained from an adult who was a healthcare worker with PCR-confirmed SARS-CoV-2 infection or an uninfected control (not recorded which).

This clonotype was observed at least ten times. The CDR3 loop reads CATSDLSTGVKQFF. DNA for the CDR3: TGTGCCACCAGTGATTTATCAACTGGGGTCAAGCAGTTCTTC. The gene calls are TRBV24-1 and TRBJ2-1; D remains unclear. Germline V gene lookup returns CDR1 KGHDR and CDR2 SFDVKD. Trimming stripped 1 base from V and 11 bases from J, with 14 bases between. This CDR3 is 14 amino acids long.

This clonotype was seen a handful of times. CDR3 nucleotide sequence: TGTGCCAGCAGCCGAAAGCCGGCCCCCCAGGAGACCCAGTACTTC. Translated: CASSRKPAPQETQYF. J is TRBJ2-5 and V is TRBV3-1; D is ambiguous. The CDR3 runs to 15 residues. Trimming cost V 4 bases and J 5 bases, with 17 bases left between them. Germline CDR1 reads LGHDT; CDR2 reads YNNKEL (reference sequence).

This clonotype was seen many times. The chain combines TRBV12-3 or TRBV12-4 with TRBJ2-1; D call uncertain. The CDR3 is 15 residues long. Trimming removed 1 base at V and 0 bases at J, with 7 bases between. The CDR3 DNA reads as TGTGCCAGCAGTTTAGGGGTTAGCTCCTACAATGAGCAGTTCTTC. Translated: CASSLGVSSYNEQFF.

The chain couples TRBV6-2 or TRBV6-3 to TRBJ2-1, with a weak D call TRBD1 (5 bases). CDR1 is MNHEY and CDR2 is SVGEGT in the germline V gene. The CDR3 is made up of 15 amino acids. Trimming pared 2 bases from V and 6 bases from J, leaving 14 bases between. The CDR3 protein is CASSYAQGLGNEQFF. For the CDR3, the DNA is TGTGCCAGCAGTTACGCCCAGGGTCTTGGCAATGAGCAGTTCTTC.

The rearrangement links TRBV7-9 to TRBJ2-1, with D perhaps matching TRBD1 (7 bases). The length of the CDR3 is 17 residues. Trimming took off 1 base at V and 7 bases at J, with 20 bases between the two ends. Germline V gene sequence: CDR1 SEHNR, CDR2 FQNEAQ (reference sequence). The CDR3 protein is CASSLVQSGAGQNEQFF. DNA of the CDR3: TGTGCCAGCAGCTTAGTCCAATCCGGTGCGGGACAGAATGAGCAGTTCTTC.

This clonotype was seen repeatedly, ten times or more. The rearrangement uses TRBV6-1 and TRBJ1-2, with D uncertain. Trimming pared 4 bases from V and 5 bases from J, leaving 14 bases between. The CDR3 contains 14 residues. Germline V lookup: CDR1 MNHNS, CDR2 SASEGT. CDR3 region: CASSVDPLTYGYTF. The CDR3, as DNA: TGTGCCAGCAGTGTGGACCCATTGACGTATGGCTACACCTTC.

The genes are TRBV5-1 and TRBJ2-7; D is possibly TRBD1 (5 bases). Trimming removed 4 bases at V and 6 bases at J, with 26 bases between. The CDR3 consists of 17 residues. CDR1 is SGHRS and CDR2 is YFSETQ in the germline V gene. This chain's CDR3 is CASSSEVFTMGPREQYF. As DNA, the CDR3 is TGCGCCAGCAGCAGCGAGGTATTTACGATGGGGCCGCGCGAGCAGTACTTC.

Of note for this clonotype: An end of the junction differs from the germline gene, which may be a read error. The V gene is TRBV4-3, the J gene TRBJ2-1; D is unclear. CDR1 is LGHNA, CDR2 YSLEER, per germline. The CDR3 contains 15 residues. For the CDR3, the DNA is TGCACCAGCAGCCAAGACTCCCACAGCTACAATGAGCAGTTCTTC. The encoded protein is CTSSQDSHSYNEQFF.

This clonotype was seen only a few times. The chain uses TRBV20-1 and TRBJ1-1; tentatively, D is TRBD1 (6 bases). Between the trimmed V and J ends, which lost 6 bases and 4 bases, there was a span of 15 bases. The germline CDR1 and CDR2 sequences are DFQATT and SNEGSKA (reference sequence). The CDR3 consists of 13 residues. CDR3 coding DNA: TGCAGTGCGTTACAGGGAAGGGTCACTGAAGCTTTCTTT. Encoded protein: CSALQGRVTEAFF.

This clonotype was observed a handful of times. The chain links TRBV5-1 to TRBJ2-2; D not resolved. The CDR3 spans 15 residues. Trimming cost V 0 bases and J 3 bases, with 9 bases left between them. Germline lookup yields CDR1 SGHRS and CDR2 YFSETQ. For the CDR3, the DNA is TGCGCCAGCAGCTTGGCGCCCTCCTACACCGGGGAGCTGTTTTTT. Protein: CASSLAPSYTGELFF.